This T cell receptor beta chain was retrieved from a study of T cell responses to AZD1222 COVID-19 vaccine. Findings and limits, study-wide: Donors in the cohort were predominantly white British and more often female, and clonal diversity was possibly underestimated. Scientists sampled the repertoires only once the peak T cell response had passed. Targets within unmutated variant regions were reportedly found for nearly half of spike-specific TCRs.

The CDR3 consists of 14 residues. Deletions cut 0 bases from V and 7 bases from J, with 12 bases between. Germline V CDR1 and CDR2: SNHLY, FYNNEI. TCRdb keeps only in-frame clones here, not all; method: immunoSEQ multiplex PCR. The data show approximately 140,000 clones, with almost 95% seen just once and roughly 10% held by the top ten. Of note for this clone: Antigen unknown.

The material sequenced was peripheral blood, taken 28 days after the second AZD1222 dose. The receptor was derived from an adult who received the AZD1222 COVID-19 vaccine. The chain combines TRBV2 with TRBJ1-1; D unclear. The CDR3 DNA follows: TGTGCCAGCAGTGAAGCGCGTAGGGCAGGTGAAGCTTTCTTT. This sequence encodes CASSEARRAGEAFF. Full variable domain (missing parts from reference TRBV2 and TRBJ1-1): EPEVTQTPSHQVTQMGQEVILRCVPISNHLYFYWYRQILGQKVEFLVSFYNNEISEKSEIFDDQFSVERPDGSNFTLKIRSTKLEDSAMYFCASSEARRAGEAFFGQGTRLTVV.